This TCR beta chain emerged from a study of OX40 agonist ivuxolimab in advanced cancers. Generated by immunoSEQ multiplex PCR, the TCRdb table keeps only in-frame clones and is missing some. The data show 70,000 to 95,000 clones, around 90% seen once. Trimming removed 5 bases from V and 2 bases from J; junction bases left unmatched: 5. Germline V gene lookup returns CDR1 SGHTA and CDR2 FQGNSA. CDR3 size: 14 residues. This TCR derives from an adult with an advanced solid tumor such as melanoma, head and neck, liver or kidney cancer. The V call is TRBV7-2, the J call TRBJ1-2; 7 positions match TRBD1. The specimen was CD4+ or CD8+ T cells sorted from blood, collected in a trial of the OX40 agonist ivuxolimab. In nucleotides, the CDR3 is TGTGCCAGCAGCGGGGAACAGGGGAACTATGGCTACACCTTC. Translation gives CASSGEQGNYGYTF.